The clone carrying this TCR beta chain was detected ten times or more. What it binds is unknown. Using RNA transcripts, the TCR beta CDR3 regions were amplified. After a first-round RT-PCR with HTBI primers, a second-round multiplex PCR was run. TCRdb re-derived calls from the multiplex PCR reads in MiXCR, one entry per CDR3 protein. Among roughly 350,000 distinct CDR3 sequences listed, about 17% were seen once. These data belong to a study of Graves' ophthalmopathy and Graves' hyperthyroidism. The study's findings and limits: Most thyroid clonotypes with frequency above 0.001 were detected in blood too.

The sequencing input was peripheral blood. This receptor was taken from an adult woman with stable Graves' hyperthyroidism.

The CDR3 loop reads CASSPGPGTQETQYF. CDR3 in DNA: TGTGCCAGCAGCCCTGGGCCAGGAACCCAAGAGACCCAGTACTTC. The chain recombines TRBV4-2 with TRBJ2-5; no clear D. The germline V gene has CDR1 LGHNA and CDR2 YNFKEQ. The V gene lost 4 bases and the J gene lost 1 base, with 13 bases spanning the gap. The length of the CDR3 is 15 residues.